The 20 T cell receptor beta chains given below trace back to one sample, sequenced in a study of T cells after yellow fever vaccination (dated by TCRdb to the late 2010s). Taken with the paper, the label for treatment or condition translates to: live attenuated yellow fever vaccine strain. The library was produced with 5' RACE. The instrument was an Illumina HiSeq 2500. TCRdb itself trimmed the public reads at Q25 with fastp, ran MiXCR and retained productive beta chains. Rows with a matching CDR3 protein are joined into one entry that keeps the most common DNA and genes. Within this sample are tens of thousands of distinct CDR3 sequences, with 7.4% of them counted one time only. Clones ranked in the top ten supply 36% of the sample. The sample here was CD8+ T cells sorted from PBMCs, taken 15 days after the yellow fever booster vaccination. These receptors were collected from a man aged 25-40 years who received the YFV17D yellow fever vaccine.

This clonotype was seen many times. The V gene is TRBV28, the J gene TRBJ1-5; D may be TRBD1 (5 bases). Germline V CDR1 and CDR2: MDHEN, SYDVKM. The V and J ends lost 10 bases and 0 bases respectively, with 16 bases between them. This CDR3 has 15 amino acids. The CDR3 sequence is CATGIGATSNQPQHF. The CDR3 bases are TGTGCCACCGGTATCGGGGCTACTAGCAATCAGCCCCAGCATTTT.

This clonotype has just a few counts. This chain uses TRBV11-2 with TRBJ2-1, with D uncertain. The germline CDR1 and CDR2 sequences are SGHAT and FQNNGV. This CDR3 is built from 12 residues. V was clipped by 2 bases and J by 8 bases, with 7 bases between them. Here the CDR3 DNA reads TGTGCCAGCAGCTTATCTTGGGATGAGCAGTTCTTC. It yields the protein CASSLSWDEQFF.

This clonotype was picked up many times. The chain employs TRBV15 and TRBJ2-6, with D hard to call. The CDR3 runs 17 residues. Germline V gene lookup returns CDR1 LNHNV and CDR2 YYDKDF (reference sequence). The V gene lost 0 bases and the J gene lost 0 bases, with 9 bases spanning the gap. The CDR3: CATSREGTRSGANVLTF. Here the CDR3 DNA reads TGTGCCACCAGCAGAGAAGGCACACGCTCTGGGGCCAACGTCCTGACTTTC.

This clonotype was found many times. The V and J genes are TRBV21-1 and TRBJ2-6; the D call TRBD2 from the table was never checked on the DNA. TRBV21-1 is given as a pseudogene. The CDR3 sequence is 16 residues long. The DNA for the CDR3 is TGTGCCTCACTTAGCGGAACCCTCTCTGGGGCCAACGTCCTGACTTTC. Residues: CASLSGTLSGANVLTF.

In this sample, this clonotype turned up a few times. CDR3 in amino acids: CAWSLTGQYGNQPQHF. The CDR3, as DNA: TGTGCCTGGAGTCTTACCGGACAGTATGGCAATCAGCCCCAGCATTTT. V is TRBV30 and J is TRBJ1-5; tentative D call: TRBD1 (6 bases). CDR1 GTSNPN and CDR2 SVGIG come from the germline V gene (reference sequence). V was trimmed by 2 bases and J by 2 bases, leaving 16 bases between them. The CDR3 spans 16 residues. The whole variable domain, remainder taken from reference TRBV30 and TRBJ1-5, is SQTIHQWPATLVQPVGSPLSLECTVEGTSNPNLYWYRQAAGRGLQLLFYSVGIGQISSEVPQNLSASRPQDRQFILSSKKLLLSDSGFYLCAWSLTGQYGNQPQHFGDGTRLSIL.

This clonotype came up many times. V and J are TRBV12-3 or TRBV12-4 and TRBJ2-2; the match to TRBD2 covers 9 bases. J gave up 5 bases and V 5 bases, and 9 bases lay outside the gene matches. This CDR3 contains 16 residues. CDR3 residues: CASSLPGLALTGELFF. As DNA, the CDR3 is TGTGCCAGCAGTCTACCGGGACTAGCACTTACCGGGGAGCTGTTTTTT.

This clonotype was found many times. The V gene is TRBV29-1, the J gene TRBJ2-5; TRBD2 aligns across 13 bases. V gave up 5 bases and J gave up 2 bases; unmatched junction bases: 5. The CDR3 covers 15 residues. Germline CDR1 SQVTM, CDR2 ANQGSEA. CDR3 amino acids: CSVYGLAGAQETQYF. The CDR3, as DNA: TGCAGCGTTTACGGACTAGCGGGAGCTCAAGAGACCCAGTACTTC. Supplemented by reference TRBV29-1 and TRBJ2-5, the full variable domain reads SAVISQKPSRDICQRGTSLTIQCQVDSQVTMMFWYRQQPGQSLTLIATANQGSEATYESGFVIDKFPISRPNLTFSTLTVSNMSPEDSSIYLCSVYGLAGAQETQYFGPGTRLLVL.

In this sample, this clonotype turned up many times. The chain recombines TRBV4-1 with TRBJ2-1; 13 nucleotides agree with TRBD2. CDR3 length equals 16 residues. After removal of 3 bases from V and 6 bases from J, the junction contained 5 bases not matched to a gene. Germline CDR1 reads MGHRA; CDR2 reads YSYEKL. CDR3 residues: CASSQGTSGTRNEQFF. The CDR3 DNA reads as TGCGCCAGCAGCCAGGGGACTAGCGGGACTCGCAATGAGCAGTTCTTC.

This clonotype was recorded many times. V usage is TRBV20-1 and J usage is TRBJ2-7; D gene ambiguous. This CDR3 is 12 amino acids long. V gave up 1 base and J gave up 5 bases, with 9 bases separating them. From germline, CDR1 is DFQATT and CDR2 SNEGSKA (reference sequence). In nucleotides, the CDR3 is TGCAGTGCTAGAGCGACCTCTAACGAGCAGTACTTC. This sequence encodes CSARATSNEQYF.

This chain connects TRBV11-2 to TRBJ2-1; a possible D gene is TRBD1 (5 bases). Trimming removed 3 bases at V and 0 bases at J, with 12 bases between. The CDR3 sequence is 16 residues long. Germline assignment: CDR1 SGHAT and CDR2 FQNNGV. CDR3 loop: CASSLVGGASYNEQFF. In DNA form, the CDR3 reads TGTGCCAGCAGCTTGGTAGGTGGGGCCTCCTACAATGAGCAGTTCTTC.

This sequence joins TRBV6-2 or TRBV6-3 and TRBJ1-5; D unclear. V shed 2 bases and J shed 0 bases, with 5 bases lying between them. Germline V gene sequence: CDR1 MNHEY, CDR2 SVGEGT. The CDR3 sequence is 14 residues long. The CDR3 region is CASSYGSSNQPQHF. CDR3 nucleotides: TGTGCCAGCAGTTACGGCAGTAGCAATCAGCCCCAGCATTTT.

This clonotype showed up many times. The chain employs TRBV20-1 and TRBJ2-1, with 11 bases aligning to TRBD2. V shed 6 bases, J shed 8 bases, and the junction held 15 bases outside the gene matches. The CDR3 covers 16 residues. Per germline, CDR1 DFQATT and CDR2 SNEGSKA (reference sequence). This CDR3 is CSATPLTSGIHHEQFF. The CDR3 DNA sequence: TGCAGTGCCACACCGTTGACTAGCGGGATTCACCATGAGCAGTTCTTC.

This clonotype was picked up a small number of times. The chain joins TRBV29-1 to TRBJ2-1; 10 bases agree with TRBD2. CDR1 is SQVTM and CDR2 is ANQGSEA in the germline V gene. Germline trimming cut 4 bases from V and 6 bases from J; bases unmatched to any gene: 9. The CDR3 length is 15 residues. The CDR3 DNA reads TGCAGCGTTGTCGGTTTAGCGGGAGGTCTCAATGAGCAGTTCTTC. As protein: CSVVGLAGGLNEQFF.

Ten or more counts support this clonotype. The gene calls are TRBV27 and TRBJ2-1; 9 bases are a match to TRBD2. The trim removed 5 bases at V and 5 bases at J, leaving 10 bases unmatched. Per the germline V gene, CDR1 is MNHEY and CDR2 is SMNVEV (reference sequence). The CDR3 length is 16 residues. CDR3 protein: CASSATSGNRNNEQFF. In nucleotides, the CDR3 is TGTGCCAGCAGTGCGACTAGCGGTAACAGGAACAATGAGCAGTTCTTC.

Note on this clonotype: Just one base apart from a much larger clone, this may be a read error. V usage is TRBV9 and J usage is TRBJ1-1; a weak D match, TRBD1 (6 bases). V was pared by 3 bases and J by 0 bases, with 9 bases between. The CDR3 covers 14 residues. Germline V gene lookup returns CDR1 SGDLS and CDR2 YYNGEE. The CDR3 here is CASSDREMNTEAFF. CDR3 DNA sequence: TGTGCCAGCAGCGACAGGGAGATGAACACTGAAGCTTTCTTT.

This clonotype was observed at least ten times. The chain recombines TRBV12-3 or TRBV12-4 with TRBJ2-1, with 12 bases lining up with TRBD2. V was pared by 6 bases and J by 4 bases, with 7 bases of the junction left unmatched. The CDR3 spans 16 residues. The CDR3, as DNA: TGTGCCAGCAGCCACGGACTAGCGGGGATATACAATGAGCAGTTCTTC. This gives the protein CASSHGLAGIYNEQFF.

This clonotype has a count of ten or more. This sequence joins TRBV6-2 or TRBV6-3 and TRBJ1-1; the D gene is possibly TRBD1 (5 bases). Germline CDR1 MNHEY, CDR2 SVGEGT. The V end was cut by 10 bases, the J end by 1 base, with 22 bases between. The CDR3 sequence is 16 residues long. The CDR3 is CATTLQGVGENTEAFF. Written as DNA, the CDR3 is TGTGCCACCACACTCCAGGGTGTCGGCGAGAACACTGAAGCTTTCTTT.

J is TRBJ1-1 and V is TRBV5-1; TRBD1 aligns across 10 bases. Germline CDR1 reads SGHRS; CDR2 reads YFSETQ. The CDR3 spans 16 residues. V was clipped by 4 bases and J by 2 bases; unmatched bases: 8. The CDR3 loop is CASSLDRGQTNTEAFF. In DNA form, the CDR3 reads TGCGCCAGCAGCCTAGACAGGGGGCAAACAAACACTGAAGCTTTCTTT.

This clonotype was counted between two and nine times. CDR3 loop: CSAALYARSYNEQFF. In DNA, the CDR3 is TGCAGTGCAGCTCTGTACGCGCGCTCCTACAATGAGCAGTTCTTC. J is TRBJ2-1 and V is TRBV20-1; D is unresolved. The length of the CDR3 is 15 residues. The V end was cut by 6 bases, the J end by 0 bases, with 15 bases between. In germline, CDR1 is DFQATT, CDR2 SNEGSKA (reference sequence).

The chain has TRBV11-2 and TRBJ2-5, with D perhaps given as TRBD1 or TRBD2 (5 bases each). V was cut by 6 bases and J by 2 bases, with 13 bases left in between. The CDR3 length is 14 residues. Germline CDR1 SGHAT, CDR2 FQNNGV. Here the CDR3 DNA reads TGTGCCAGCAGGCTCCTGAGGGGTCAAGAGACCCAGTACTTC. It translates to CASRLLRGQETQYF. Drawing the rest from reference TRBV11-2 and TRBJ2-5, the complete variable domain is EAGVAQSPRYKIIEKRQSVAFWCNPISGHATLYWYQQILGQGPKLLIQFQNNGVVDDSQLPKDRFSAERLKGVDSTLKIQPAKLEDSAVYLCASRLLRGQETQYFGPGTRLLVL.